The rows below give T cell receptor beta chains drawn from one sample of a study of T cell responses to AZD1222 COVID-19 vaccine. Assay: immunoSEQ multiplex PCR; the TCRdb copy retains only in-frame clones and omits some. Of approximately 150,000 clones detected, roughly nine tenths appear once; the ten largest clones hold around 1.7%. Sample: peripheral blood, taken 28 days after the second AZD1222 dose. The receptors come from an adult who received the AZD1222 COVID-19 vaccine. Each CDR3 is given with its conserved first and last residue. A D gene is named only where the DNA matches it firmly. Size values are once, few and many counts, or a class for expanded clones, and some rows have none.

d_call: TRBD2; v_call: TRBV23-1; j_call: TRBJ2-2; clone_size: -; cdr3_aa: CASSQGLAGVTGELFF; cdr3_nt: TGCGCCAGCAGTCAAGGACTAGCGGGAGTCACCGGGGAGCTGTTTTTT
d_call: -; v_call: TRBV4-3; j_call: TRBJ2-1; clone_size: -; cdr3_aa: CASSQYLGEQFF; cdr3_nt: TGCGCCAGCAGCCAGTATTTGGGTGAGCAGTTCTTC
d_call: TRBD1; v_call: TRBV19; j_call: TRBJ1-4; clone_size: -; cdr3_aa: CASSMDRAGREKLFF; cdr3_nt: TGTGCCAGTAGTATGGACAGGGCGGGTCGAGAAAAACTGTTTTTT
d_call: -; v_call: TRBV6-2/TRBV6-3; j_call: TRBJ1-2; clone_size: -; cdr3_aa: CASSQGYGYTF; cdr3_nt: TGTGCCAGCAGTCAGGGCTATGGCTACACCTTC
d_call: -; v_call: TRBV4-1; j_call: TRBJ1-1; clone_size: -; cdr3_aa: CASSQDYRAHTEAFF; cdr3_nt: TGCGCCAGCAGCCAAGATTACAGGGCCCACACTGAAGCTTTCTTT
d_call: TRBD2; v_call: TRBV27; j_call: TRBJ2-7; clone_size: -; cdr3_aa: CASSAHGGGYEQYF; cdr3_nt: TGTGCCAGCAGTGCCCACGGGGGGGGCTACGAGCAGTACTTC
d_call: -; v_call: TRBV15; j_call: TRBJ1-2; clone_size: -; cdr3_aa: CATSSAFPGYGYTF; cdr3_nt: TGTGCCACCAGCTCCGCCTTCCCTGGATATGGCTACACCTTC
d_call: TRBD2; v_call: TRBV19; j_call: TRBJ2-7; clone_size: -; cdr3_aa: CASSMGLAGVSEQYF; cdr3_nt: TGTGCCAGTAGTATGGGACTAGCGGGAGTTAGTGAGCAGTACTTC
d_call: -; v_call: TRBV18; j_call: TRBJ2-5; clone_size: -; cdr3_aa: CASSPSGLRETQYF; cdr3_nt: TGTGCCAGCTCACCGTCAGGGTTACGAGAGACCCAGTACTTC
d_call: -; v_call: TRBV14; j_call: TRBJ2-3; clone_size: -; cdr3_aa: CASSPSSALQYF; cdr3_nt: TGTGCCAGCAGCCCATCTAGCGCCTTACAGTATTTT
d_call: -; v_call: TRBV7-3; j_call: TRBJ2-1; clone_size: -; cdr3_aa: CASSERADNEQFF; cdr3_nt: TGTGCCAGCAGCGAACGGGCGGACAATGAGCAGTTCTTC
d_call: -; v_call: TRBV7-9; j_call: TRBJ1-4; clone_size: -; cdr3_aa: CATQGGDEKLFF; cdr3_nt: TGTGCCACACAGGGCGGGGATGAAAAACTGTTTTTT
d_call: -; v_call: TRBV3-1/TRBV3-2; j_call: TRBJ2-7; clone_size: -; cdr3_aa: CASSPHNQSSYEQYF; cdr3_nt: TGTGCCAGCAGCCCTCACAACCAGAGCTCCTACGAGCAGTACTTC
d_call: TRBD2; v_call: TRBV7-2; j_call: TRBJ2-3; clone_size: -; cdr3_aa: CASSLWASGSGDTQYF; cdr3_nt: TGTGCCAGCAGCTTATGGGCTAGCGGGAGTGGGGATACGCAGTATTTT
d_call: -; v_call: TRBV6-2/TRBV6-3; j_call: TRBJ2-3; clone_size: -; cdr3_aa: CASSRGLATTDTQYF; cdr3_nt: TGTGCCAGCAGTCGAGGCCTAGCGACCACAGATACGCAGTATTTT
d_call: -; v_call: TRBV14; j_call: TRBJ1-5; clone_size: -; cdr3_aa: CASSQATGLQPQHF; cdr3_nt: TGTGCCAGCAGCCAAGCGACAGGTTTACAGCCCCAGCATTTT
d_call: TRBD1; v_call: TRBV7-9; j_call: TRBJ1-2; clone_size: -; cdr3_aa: CASSLTGTYGYTF; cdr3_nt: TGTGCCAGCAGCCTGACAGGGACCTATGGCTACACCTTC
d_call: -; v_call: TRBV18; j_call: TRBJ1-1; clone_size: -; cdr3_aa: CASSTVGTEAFF; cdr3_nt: TGTGCCAGCTCAACAGTGGGCACTGAAGCTTTCTTT
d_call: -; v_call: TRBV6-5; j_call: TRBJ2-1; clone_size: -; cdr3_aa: CASSYADFVYNEQFF; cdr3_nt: TGTGCCAGCAGTTACGCGGACTTTGTTTACAATGAGCAGTTCTTC
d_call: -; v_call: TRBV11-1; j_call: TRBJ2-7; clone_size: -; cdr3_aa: CASSLNSHEQYF; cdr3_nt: TGTGCCAGCAGCTTGAACAGCCACGAGCAGTACTTC
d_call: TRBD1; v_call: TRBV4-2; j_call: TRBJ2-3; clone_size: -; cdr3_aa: CASSPGDRGNTDTQYF; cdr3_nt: TGTGCCAGCAGCCCAGGGGACAGGGGCAACACAGATACGCAGTATTTT
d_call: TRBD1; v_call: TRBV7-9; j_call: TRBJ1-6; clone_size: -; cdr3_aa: CASSLRDRANSPLHF; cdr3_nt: TGTGCCAGCAGCTTACGGGACAGGGCTAATTCACCCCTCCACTTT
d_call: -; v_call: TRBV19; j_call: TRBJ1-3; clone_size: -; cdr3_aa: CASSISANSGNTIYF; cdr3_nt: TGTGCCAGTAGTATCTCAGCTAACTCTGGAAACACCATATATTTT
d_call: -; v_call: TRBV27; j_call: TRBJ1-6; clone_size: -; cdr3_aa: CASSSDGINNSPLHF; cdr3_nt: TGTGCCAGCAGTTCCGATGGTATCAATAATTCACCCCTCCACTTT
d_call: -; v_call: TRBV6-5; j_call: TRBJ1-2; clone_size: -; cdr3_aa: CASRPGGGNYGYTF; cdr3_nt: TGTGCCAGCAGACCTGGTGGGGGGAACTATGGCTACACCTTC
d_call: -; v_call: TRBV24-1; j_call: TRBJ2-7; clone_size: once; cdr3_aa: CATSGGPTDEQYF; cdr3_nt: TGTGCCACCAGTGGAGGGCCGACCGACGAGCAGTACTTC
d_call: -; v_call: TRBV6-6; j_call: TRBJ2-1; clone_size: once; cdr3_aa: CASSPGLFNEQFF; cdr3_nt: TGTGCCAGCAGCCCCGGGCTATTCAATGAGCAGTTCTTC
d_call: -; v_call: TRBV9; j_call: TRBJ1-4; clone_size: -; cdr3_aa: CASSVFGGINEKLFF; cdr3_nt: TGTGCCAGCAGCGTCTTCGGGGGCATTAATGAAAAACTGTTTTTT
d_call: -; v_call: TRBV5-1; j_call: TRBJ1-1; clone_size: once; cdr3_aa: CASSSPLGYAGGDEAFF; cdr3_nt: TGCGCCAGCAGCTCCCCCCTGGGGTACGCGGGTGGTGATGAAGCTTTCTTT
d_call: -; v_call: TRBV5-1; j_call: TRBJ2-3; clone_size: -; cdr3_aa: CASRVAGQNTDTQYF; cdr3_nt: TGCGCCAGCCGCGTGGCGGGACAGAACACAGATACGCAGTATTTT
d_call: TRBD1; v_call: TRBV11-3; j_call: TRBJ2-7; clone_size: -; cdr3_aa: CASSLEGPQGSSYEQYF; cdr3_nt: TGTGCCAGCAGCTTAGAGGGACCACAGGGGAGCTCCTACGAGCAGTACTTC
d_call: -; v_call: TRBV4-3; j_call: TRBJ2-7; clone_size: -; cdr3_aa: CASSLKGVGEQYF; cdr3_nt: TGCGCCAGCAGCCTCAAAGGGGTTGGCGAGCAGTACTTC
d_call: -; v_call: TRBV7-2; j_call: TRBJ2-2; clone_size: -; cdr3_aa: CASSFNGQLTGELFF; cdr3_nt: TGTGCCAGCAGCTTTAACGGACAGCTAACCGGGGAGCTGTTTTTT
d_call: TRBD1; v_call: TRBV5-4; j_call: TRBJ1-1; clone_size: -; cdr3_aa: CASSFGQGLRNTEAFF; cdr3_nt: TGTGCCAGCAGCTTCGGACAGGGGCTTAGGAACACTGAAGCTTTCTTT